This T cell receptor beta chain was found in a study of shared clonotypes between healthy human individuals. Study overall: CD4 naive and CD4 memory each took three plates per donor, while CD8 naive took two and CD8 memory one.

A note on this clone: No antigen is known for it.

The method was immunoSEQ multiplex PCR; TCRdb's version includes in-frame clones alone and lacks a portion of them. The sample carries 550,000 to 800,000 clones, under 80% recorded once. The split of CD4+ cells yielded CD45RA+ naive and CD45RA-negative memory subsets. Regarding the study as a whole: Naive subsets, compared against memory subsets, generally had larger estimated richness values.

In germline, CDR1 is LNHDA, CDR2 SQIVND (reference sequence). The V and J ends lost 5 bases and 0 bases respectively, with 13 bases between them. The CDR3 length is 16 residues. This clonotype was sampled from a woman aged 25 to 39 in good health. Sequenced: memory CD4+ T cells sorted from blood. Subset of the sample: CD45RA-negative fraction. The rearrangement links TRBV19 to TRBJ1-4; D unresolved. This CDR3 is CASSWRTGTTNEKLFF. The DNA of the CDR3 is TGTGCCAGTAGTTGGAGAACCGGGACAACTAATGAAAAACTGTTTTTT.